Presented here are 8 T cell receptor beta chains from one specimen sequenced in a study of cytomegalovirus exposure and HLA in healthy donors. PCR employed 60 Vbeta and 13 Jbeta primers. Profiling relied on immunoSEQ multiplex PCR, and the TCRdb table lists in-frame clones only, not all of them. The data show over 100,000 clones, roughly four fifths seen once. Sequencing was carried out using PBMCs. These receptors were obtained from a woman aged 45-59 years in good health and CMV-seropositive.

The rearrangement uses TRBV10-3 and TRBJ2-5; D unclear. The J call may be in error: the DNA end matches TRBJ2-7 better. The CDR3 has 13 amino acids. Germline assignment: CDR1 ENHRY and CDR2 SYGVKD. The CDR3 sequence: CAISEAVPYEQYF. As DNA, the CDR3 is TGTGCCATCAGTGAGGCGGTTCCCTACGAGCAGTACTTC.

This clone was recorded once. The chain carries TRBV10-2 and TRBJ2-3; tentative D call: TRBD1 (6 bases). CDR1 WSHSY and CDR2 SAAADI come from the germline V gene. Trimming removed 7 bases at V and 6 bases at J, with 11 bases between. This CDR3 is 12 amino acids long. This chain's CDR3 is CASNAGEDTQYF. The DNA of the CDR3 is TGCGCCAGCAACGCAGGGGAGGATACGCAGTATTTT.

V gene TRBV18 combines with J gene TRBJ1-1; 8 nucleotides agree with TRBD1. This CDR3 comprises 14 residues. Germline lookup yields CDR1 KGHSH and CDR2 LQKENI. After removal of 3 bases from V and 6 bases from J, the junction contained 6 bases not matched to a gene. CDR3 DNA sequence: TGTGCCAGCTCACCCTACGGGACAGGCTCTGAAGCTTTCTTT. Encoded protein: CASSPYGTGSEAFF.

The CDR3: CASSAQGQPQHF. CDR3 sequence (DNA): TGTGCCAGCAGTGCCCAGGGACAACCCCAGCATTTT. This chain connects TRBV2 to TRBJ1-5; TRBD1 is a possible D gene (6 bases). The length of the CDR3 is 12 residues. The V gene lost 4 bases and the J gene lost 10 bases, with 11 bases spanning the gap. Germline-derived CDR1 and CDR2 are SNHLY and FYNNEI.

This clone turned up a few times. The chain couples TRBV6-6 to TRBJ1-2, with D perhaps TRBD1 (5 bases). Trimming stripped 8 bases from V and 0 bases from J, with 10 bases between. The CDR3 extends over 13 amino acids. Germline V CDR1 and CDR2: MNHNY, SVGAGI (reference sequence). The CDR3 region is CASSLGANYGYTF. The CDR3 nucleotides read TGTGCCAGCTCCCTAGGGGCTAACTATGGCTACACCTTC.

The chain carries TRBV15 and TRBJ2-5, with D possibly being TRBD2 (6 bases). V was trimmed by 1 base and J by 2 bases, leaving 17 bases between them. The length of the CDR3 is 17 residues. Germline values: CDR1 LNHNV, CDR2 YYDKDF (reference sequence). The CDR3 region is CATSRALTGGNQETQYF. CDR3 bases: TGTGCCACCAGCAGAGCTCTCACCGGGGGAAATCAAGAGACCCAGTACTTC.

The V call is TRBV4-2, the J call TRBJ2-1; 14 positions match TRBD2. CDR3 size: 20 residues. Trimming at V came to 4 bases and at J to 0 bases, leaving 11 bases not matched to a gene. The V gene's germline CDR1 is LGHNA and CDR2 YNFKEQ. CDR3 sequence reads: CASSRAGLAGGYRSYNEQFF. The CDR3 nucleotides are TGTGCCAGCAGCCGGGCAGGACTAGCGGGAGGCTACCGCTCCTACAATGAGCAGTTCTTC.

V usage is TRBV18 and J usage is TRBJ1-2; 10 bases align to TRBD1. Trimming cost V 0 bases and J 5 bases; bases outside gene matches: 3. CDR1 and CDR2 from the germline V gene are KGHSH and LQKENI. The CDR3 is 15 amino acids. CDR3 loop: CASSPPDRGRYGYTF. DNA of the CDR3: TGTGCCAGCTCACCACCGGACAGGGGGAGATATGGCTACACCTTC. Supplemented by reference TRBV18 and TRBJ1-2, the full variable domain reads NAGVMQNPRHLVRRRGQEARLRCSPMKGHSHVYWYRQLPEEGLKFMVYLQKENIIDESGMPKERFSAEFPKEGPSILRIQQVVRGDSAAYFCASSPPDRGRYGYTFGSGTRLTVV.